Listed below are T cell receptor beta chains from one sample, sequenced in a study of cytomegalovirus exposure and HLA in healthy donors. Assay used: immunoSEQ multiplex PCR; TCRdb lists only in-frame clones, some missing. The data contain over 85,000 clones, approximately 93% of them seen just once; the ten biggest clones take up about 1.1%. Sequencing used PBMCs. These receptors came from a woman younger than 45 in good health and CMV-seropositive. CDR3s leave out the opening cysteine and the closing phenylalanine or tryptophan.

TRBJ2-2 | TRBV7-6 | ASSPLHTGELF
TRBJ1-5 | TRBV2 | ASAVDGEFYPQH
TRBJ2-3 | TRBV4-3 | ASSQVAASTQY
TRBJ2-7 | TRBV6-5 | ASSRRQGIGEQY
TRBJ2-5 | TRBV4-3 | ASSQDSRGQGARAQY
TRBJ1-5 | TRBV7-2 | ASSPGQTHQPQH
TRBJ2-7 | TRBV19 | ASSFKSGRDTYEQY
TRBJ1-1 | TRBV28 | ASRESNTEAF
TRBJ2-7 | TRBV28 | ASSLASGSFHEQY
TRBJ1-2 | TRBV6-6 | ASSTAGLGGYT
TRBJ2-3 | TRBV27 | ASSGQGGEDTQY
TRBJ2-1 | TRBV5-1 | ASSSGQGANEQF
TRBJ2-1 | TRBV5-1 | ASSFGDRVNLEQF
TRBJ2-7 | TRBV28 | ASTPTVTYEQY
TRBJ2-4 | TRBV27 | ASSPQRSKNIQY